The next 20 T cell receptor beta chains were all read from a single sample in a study of T-cell memory formation after mild COVID-19. Each CDR3 protein is one row after TCRdb ran MiXCR on the 5' RACE reads. This table holds 120,000 or so distinct CDR3 sequences, approximately 15% found once. The sequencing sample was made of PBMCs or a T cell subset sorted from them (not recorded which). These receptors came from an adult woman who had mild COVID-19 (a few samples of this study predate the infection). Cell type and time point are not known.

This clonotype was recorded many times. The V and J genes are TRBV4-1 and TRBJ1-1; TRBD1 might be the D (5 bases). CDR1 is MGHRA and CDR2 is YSYEKL in the germline V gene. The ends were cut back, 3 bases at V and 1 base at J, with 12 bases in the middle. The CDR3 is made up of 15 amino acids. The CDR3 protein is CASSHRMGTNTEAFF. As DNA, the CDR3 is TGCGCCAGCAGCCATCGCATGGGGACGAACACTGAAGCTTTCTTT.

The genes are TRBV4-3 and TRBJ2-5; TRBD2 agrees at 16 bases. V shed 3 bases, J shed 5 bases, and the junction held 6 bases outside the gene matches. The CDR3 runs to 17 residues. CDR1 and CDR2 (germline): LGHNA, YSLEER. The CDR3: CASSQGLAGGRSETQYF. The CDR3 DNA reads as TGCGCCAGCAGCCAGGGACTAGCGGGAGGGAGGTCGGAGACCCAGTACTTC.

In this sample, this clonotype turned up a few times. The chain joins TRBV30 to TRBJ2-1, with 9 bases that match TRBD1. Trimming removed 4 bases from V and 4 bases from J; junction bases left unmatched: 5. Germline values: CDR1 GTSNPN, CDR2 SVGIG (reference sequence). This CDR3 spans 14 amino acids. This CDR3 is CAWNPGTGYNEQFF. CDR3 DNA sequence: TGTGCCTGGAATCCCGGGACAGGGTACAATGAGCAGTTCTTC. The full variable domain, completed using reference TRBV30 and TRBJ2-1, is SQTIHQWPATLVQPVGSPLSLECTVEGTSNPNLYWYRQAAGRGLQLLFYSVGIGQISSEVPQNLSASRPQDRQFILSSKKLLLSDSGFYLCAWNPGTGYNEQFFGPGTRLTVL.

This clonotype came up a few times. This chain joins TRBV7-9 and TRBJ2-3; D could derive from TRBD1 or TRBD2 (5 bases each). Trimming cost V 4 bases and J 7 bases, with 15 bases left between them. Germline V lookup: CDR1 SEHNR, CDR2 FQNEAQ (reference sequence). CDR3 size: 14 residues. The CDR3: CASSSGASENTQYF. The CDR3, as DNA: TGTGCCAGCAGCTCCGGGGCTTCCGAGAATACGCAGTATTTT. Based on the CDR3 plus reference TRBV7-9 and TRBJ2-3, the full variable domain is DTGVSQNPRHKITKRGQNVTFRCDPISEHNRLYWYRQTLGQGPEFLTYFQNEAQLEKSRLLSDRFSAERPKGSFSTLEIQRTEQGDSAMYLCASSSGASENTQYFGPGTRLTVL.

This clonotype was observed a few times. CDR3 residues: CASSLFLSGNQPQHF. For the CDR3, the DNA is TGTGCCAGCAGTTTATTTCTGAGCGGCAATCAGCCCCAGCATTTT. The gene calls are TRBV28 and TRBJ1-5, with D unresolved. This CDR3 is 15 amino acids long. The ends were cut back, 1 base at V and 2 bases at J, with 9 bases in the middle. Germline values: CDR1 MDHEN, CDR2 SYDVKM.

The J gene is TRBJ2-3, the V gene TRBV7-9; D is uncertain. Germline V lookup: CDR1 SEHNR, CDR2 FQNEAQ (reference sequence). The V end lost 1 base, the J end lost 4 bases, and 6 bases lay between the germline ends. There are 13 residues in the CDR3. The CDR3 DNA is TGTGCCAGCAGCTTAGTCGAACCAGATACGCAGTATTTT. Translation: CASSLVEPDTQYF.

This clonotype showed up just a few times. The CDR3 region is CASPGGYNTGELFF. In DNA form, the CDR3 reads TGTGCCAGCCCCGGGGGATATAACACCGGGGAGCTGTTTTTT. The V call is TRBV7-9, the J call TRBJ2-2; a weak D match, TRBD2 (6 bases). The CDR3 has 14 residues. CDR1 SEHNR and CDR2 FQNEAQ come from the germline V gene (reference sequence). Trimming pared 8 bases from V and 2 bases from J, leaving 12 bases between.

CDR3 bases: TGTGCCACCAGTGAGGGATTGGACAACCAAGAGACCCAGTACTTC. Translated: CATSEGLDNQETQYF. This chain connects TRBV24-1 to TRBJ2-5; D is possibly TRBD1 (5 bases). CDR1 KGHDR and CDR2 SFDVKD come from the germline V gene. V shed 4 bases and J shed 0 bases, with 11 bases lying between them. The CDR3 covers 15 residues.

The V gene is TRBV10-3, the J gene TRBJ2-4, with a possible D match to TRBD2 (6 bases). Trimming pared 4 bases from V and 8 bases from J, leaving 12 bases between. The CDR3 is made up of 13 amino acids. Per germline, CDR1 ENHRY and CDR2 SYGVKD. This CDR3 reads CAISGGEKDIQYF. CDR3 DNA sequence: TGTGCCATCAGTGGGGGGGAGAAGGACATTCAGTACTTC.

This clonotype was detected a few times. The chain is built from TRBV2 and TRBJ1-1, with D maybe TRBD1 (5 bases). Germline V gives CDR1 SNHLY, CDR2 FYNNEI. Trimming stripped 4 bases from V and 5 bases from J, with 17 bases between. The CDR3 covers 15 residues. CDR3 residues: CASSARGGVRTEAFF. The CDR3 region has the DNA TGTGCCAGCAGTGCTCGTGGGGGGGTGAGGACTGAAGCTTTCTTT.

This clonotype was picked up a small number of times. The gene calls are TRBV5-1 and TRBJ1-4; no clear D gene. The CDR3 is 14 residues long. Looked up from germline, CDR1 is SGHRS and CDR2 is YFSETQ. Trimming left V 1 base short and J 1 base short, with 5 bases between. This CDR3 is CASSLTVTNEKLFF. The CDR3 DNA is TGCGCCAGCAGCTTGACGGTAACTAATGAAAAACTGTTTTTT.

This clonotype was seen a single time. The DNA for the CDR3 is TGCAGTGCTAGGGTGGGGAACTATGGCTACACCTTC. Translated: CSARVGNYGYTF. The J gene is TRBJ1-2, the V gene TRBV20-1; D remains ambiguous. The CDR3 sequence is 12 residues long. From germline, CDR1 is DFQATT and CDR2 SNEGSKA (reference sequence). V shed 3 bases and J shed 2 bases, with 7 bases lying between them.

About this clonotype: The junction shows a germline mismatch at one end, possibly a read error. The chain joins TRBV7-7 to TRBJ2-1; TRBD2 matches at 9 bases. CDR3 length equals 15 residues. Germline V gene sequence: CDR1 SSHAT, CDR2 FNYEAQ (reference sequence). The CDR3 spells CASSLIAGDVNEQFF. The CDR3 DNA reads TGTGCTAGCAGCTTAATAGCGGGAGATGTTAATGAGCAGTTCTTC.

This clonotype was detected a few times. This chain links TRBV2 with TRBJ2-3, with D unclear. This CDR3 comprises 12 residues. Trimming took 5 bases from V and 3 from J, leaving 6 bases between them. From germline, CDR1 is SNHLY and CDR2 FYNNEI. CDR3 coding DNA: TGTGCCAGCAGTAAGGATACAGATACGCAGTATTTT. This sequence encodes CASSKDTDTQYF.

The chain links TRBV7-9 to TRBJ2-7, with 8 bases fitting TRBD2. The length of the CDR3 is 14 residues. Unmatched junction bases numbered 10, after V lost 7 bases and J lost 5 bases. The germline CDR1 and CDR2 sequences are SEHNR and FQNEAQ (reference sequence). The CDR3 DNA sequence: TGTGCCAGCACCGCGGGGGGCCCTTTGGACGAGCAGTACTTC. This encodes CASTAGGPLDEQYF. Drawing the rest from reference TRBV7-9 and TRBJ2-7, the complete variable domain is DTGVSQNPRHKITKRGQNVTFRCDPISEHNRLYWYRQTLGQGPEFLTYFQNEAQLEKSRLLSDRFSAERPKGSFSTLEIQRTEQGDSAMYLCASTAGGPLDEQYFGPGTRLTVT.

The chain links TRBV6-2 or TRBV6-3 to TRBJ2-1, with 8 bases fitting TRBD2. V shed 6 bases and J 1 base; nucleotides not matched to a gene: 5. Per the germline V gene, CDR1 is MNHEY and CDR2 is SVGEGT. The CDR3 is 15 amino acids. The CDR3 DNA follows: TGTGCCAGCAGGAGACTAGCGTTGTCCTACAATGAGCAGTTCTTC. Translation: CASRRLALSYNEQFF.

This sequence joins TRBV9 and TRBJ2-5; TRBD2 aligns across 8 bases. This CDR3 spans 16 amino acids. CDR1 SGDLS and CDR2 YYNGEE come from the germline V gene. Trimming cost V 0 bases and J 5 bases; bases outside gene matches: 9. CDR3 region: CASSVGASGSHETQYF. The CDR3, as DNA: TGTGCCAGCAGCGTAGGAGCCAGCGGGAGCCACGAGACCCAGTACTTC.

The chain uses TRBV5-4 and TRBJ2-1, with 10 positions matching TRBD2. Unmatched junction bases numbered 6, after V lost 5 bases and J lost 4 bases. Germline values: CDR1 SGHNT, CDR2 YYREEE (reference sequence). This CDR3 has 15 residues. Written as DNA, the CDR3 is TGTGCCAGCAGTAAAACTAGCGGGGATTACAATGAGCAGTTCTTC. This encodes CASSKTSGDYNEQFF.

The chain carries TRBV5-1 and TRBJ2-1, with 11 bases aligning to TRBD2. The CDR3 spans 14 residues. The junction had 1 base not matched to a gene; V was cut back by 0 bases and J by 8 bases. CDR1 is SGHRS, CDR2 YFSETQ, per germline. The DNA of the CDR3 is TGCGCCAGCAGCTTGGGTAGCGGGGGGGATGAGCAGTTCTTC. Protein product: CASSLGSGGDEQFF.

This clonotype was observed a handful of times. The chain employs TRBV5-5 and TRBJ2-7, with TRBD2 matching over 9 bases. The length of the CDR3 is 16 residues. The ends lost 4 bases at V and 0 bases at J; junction bases unmatched: 8. The germline gives CDR1 SGHKS, CDR2 YYEKEE (reference sequence). The CDR3 sequence is CASSPSSGASSYEQYF. The DNA for the CDR3 is TGTGCCAGCAGCCCTTCTAGCGGGGCGAGCTCCTACGAGCAGTACTTC.